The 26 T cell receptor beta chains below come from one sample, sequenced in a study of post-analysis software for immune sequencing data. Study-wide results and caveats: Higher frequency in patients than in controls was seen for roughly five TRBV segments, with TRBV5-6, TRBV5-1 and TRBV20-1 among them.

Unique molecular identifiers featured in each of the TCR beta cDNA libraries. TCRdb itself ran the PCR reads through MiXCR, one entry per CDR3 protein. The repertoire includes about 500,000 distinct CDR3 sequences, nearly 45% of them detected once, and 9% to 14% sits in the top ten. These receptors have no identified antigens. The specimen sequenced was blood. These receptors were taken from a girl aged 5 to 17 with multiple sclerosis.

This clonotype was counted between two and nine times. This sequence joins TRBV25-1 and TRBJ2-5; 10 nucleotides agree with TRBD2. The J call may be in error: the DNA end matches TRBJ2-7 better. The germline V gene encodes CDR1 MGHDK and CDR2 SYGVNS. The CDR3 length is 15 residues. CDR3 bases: TGTGCCAGCAGTCCCCTGAGGACTAGCGGTTTCGAGCAGTACTTC. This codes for CASSPLRTSGFEQYF.

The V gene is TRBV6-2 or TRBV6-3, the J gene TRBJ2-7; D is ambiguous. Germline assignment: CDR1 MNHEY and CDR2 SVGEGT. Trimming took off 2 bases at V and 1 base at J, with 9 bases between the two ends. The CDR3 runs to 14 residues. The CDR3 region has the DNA TGTGCCAGCAGTTACGCTGGCCCTTCCTACGAGCAGTACTTC. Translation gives CASSYAGPSYEQYF.

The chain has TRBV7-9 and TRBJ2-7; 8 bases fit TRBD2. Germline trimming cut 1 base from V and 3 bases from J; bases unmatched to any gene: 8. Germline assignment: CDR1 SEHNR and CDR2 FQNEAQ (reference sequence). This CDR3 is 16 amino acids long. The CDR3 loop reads CASSLVTGRGHYEQYF. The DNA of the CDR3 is TGTGCCAGCAGCTTAGTCACCGGGAGGGGACACTACGAGCAGTACTTC.

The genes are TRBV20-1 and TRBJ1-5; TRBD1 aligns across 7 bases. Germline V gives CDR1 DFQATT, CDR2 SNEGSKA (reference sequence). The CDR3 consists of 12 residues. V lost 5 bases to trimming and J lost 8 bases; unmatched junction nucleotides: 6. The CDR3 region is CSARQGREPQHF. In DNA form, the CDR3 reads TGCAGTGCTCGACAGGGTAGGGAGCCCCAGCATTTT.

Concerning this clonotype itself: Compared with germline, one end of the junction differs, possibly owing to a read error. The CDR3 bases are TGTGCCAGCTCACTTGATGTTGTGGAGGGAACTGGCCCCTACGATGAGCAGTTCTTC. It encodes CASSLDVVEGTGPYDEQFF. The V gene is TRBV18, the J gene TRBJ2-1; D might be TRBD2 (6 bases). Looked up from germline, CDR1 is KGHSH and CDR2 is LQKENI. The length of the CDR3 is 19 residues.

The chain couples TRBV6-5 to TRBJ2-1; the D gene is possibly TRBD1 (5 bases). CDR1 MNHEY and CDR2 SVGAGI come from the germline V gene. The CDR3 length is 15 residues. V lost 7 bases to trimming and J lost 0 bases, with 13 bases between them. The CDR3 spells CASTGCGSSYNEQFF. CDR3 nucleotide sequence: TGTGCCAGCACAGGGTGTGGCAGCTCCTACAATGAGCAGTTCTTC.

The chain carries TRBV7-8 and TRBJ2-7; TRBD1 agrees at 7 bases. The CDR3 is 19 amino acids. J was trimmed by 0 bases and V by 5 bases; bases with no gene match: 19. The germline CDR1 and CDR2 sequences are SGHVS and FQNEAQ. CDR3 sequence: CASSPLAQGLSSPSYEQYF. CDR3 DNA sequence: TGTGCCAGCAGCCCCCTGGCACAGGGGCTTTCCTCTCCCTCCTACGAGCAGTACTTC.

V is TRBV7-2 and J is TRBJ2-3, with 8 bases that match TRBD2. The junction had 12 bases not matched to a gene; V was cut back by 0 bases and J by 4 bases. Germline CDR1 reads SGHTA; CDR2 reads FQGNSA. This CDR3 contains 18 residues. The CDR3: CASSLAPGLVHLADTQYF. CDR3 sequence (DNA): TGTGCCAGCAGCTTAGCGCCGGGACTAGTTCATCTTGCAGATACGCAGTATTTT.

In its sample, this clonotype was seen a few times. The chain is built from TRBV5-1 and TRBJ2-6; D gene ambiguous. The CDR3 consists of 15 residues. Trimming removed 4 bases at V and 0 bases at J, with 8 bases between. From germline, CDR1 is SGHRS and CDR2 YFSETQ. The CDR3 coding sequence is TGCGCCAGCAGCCCCACTGTCTCTGGGGCCAACGTCCTGACTTTC. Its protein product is CASSPTVSGANVLTF.

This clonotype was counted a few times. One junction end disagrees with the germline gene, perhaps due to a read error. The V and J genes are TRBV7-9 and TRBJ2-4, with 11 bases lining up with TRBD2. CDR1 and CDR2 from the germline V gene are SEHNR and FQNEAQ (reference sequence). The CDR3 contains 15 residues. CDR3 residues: CASSLAGGPENIQYF. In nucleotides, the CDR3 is TGTGCCAGTAGCTTAGCGGGAGGGCCCGAAAACATTCAGTACTTC.

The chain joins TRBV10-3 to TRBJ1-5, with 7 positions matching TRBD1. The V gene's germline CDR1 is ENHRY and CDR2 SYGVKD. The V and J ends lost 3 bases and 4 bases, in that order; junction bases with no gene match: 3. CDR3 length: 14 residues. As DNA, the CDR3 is TGTGCCATCAGTGACGACAGGGTAAATCAGCCCCAGCATTTT. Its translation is CAISDDRVNQPQHF.

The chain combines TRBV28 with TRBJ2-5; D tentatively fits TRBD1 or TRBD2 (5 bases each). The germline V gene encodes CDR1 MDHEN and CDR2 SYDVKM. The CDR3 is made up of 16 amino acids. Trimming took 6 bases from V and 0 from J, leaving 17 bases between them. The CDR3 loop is CASSRSGTPYQETQYF. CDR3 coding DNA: TGTGCCAGCAGCCGGTCAGGGACCCCGTACCAAGAGACCCAGTACTTC.

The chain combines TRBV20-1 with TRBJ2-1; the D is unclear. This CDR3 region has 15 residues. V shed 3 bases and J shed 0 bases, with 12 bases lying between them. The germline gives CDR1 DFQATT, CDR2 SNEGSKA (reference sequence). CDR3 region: CSASSALHSYNEQFF. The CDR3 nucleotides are TGCAGTGCTAGTTCCGCGCTTCACTCCTACAATGAGCAGTTCTTC.

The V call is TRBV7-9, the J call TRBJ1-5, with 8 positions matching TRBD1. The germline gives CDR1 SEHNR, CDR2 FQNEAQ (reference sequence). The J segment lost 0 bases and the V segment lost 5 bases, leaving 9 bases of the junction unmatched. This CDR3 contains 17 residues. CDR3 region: CASSLGRDRNSNQPQHF. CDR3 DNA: TGTGCCAGCAGCCTCGGCCGGGACAGGAATAGCAATCAGCCCCAGCATTTT.

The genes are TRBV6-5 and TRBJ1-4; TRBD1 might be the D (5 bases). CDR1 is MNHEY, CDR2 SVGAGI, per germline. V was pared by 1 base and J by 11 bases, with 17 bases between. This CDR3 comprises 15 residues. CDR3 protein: CASSYWDEQELKLFF. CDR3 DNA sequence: TGTGCCAGCAGTTACTGGGACGAACAGGAACTTAAACTGTTTTTT.

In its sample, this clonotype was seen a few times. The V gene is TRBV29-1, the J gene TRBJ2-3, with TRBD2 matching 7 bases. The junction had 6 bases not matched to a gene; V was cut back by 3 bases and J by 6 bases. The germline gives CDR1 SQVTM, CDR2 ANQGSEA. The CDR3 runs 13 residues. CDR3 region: CSVETISGDTQYF. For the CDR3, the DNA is TGCAGCGTTGAGACGATTAGCGGGGATACGCAGTATTTT.

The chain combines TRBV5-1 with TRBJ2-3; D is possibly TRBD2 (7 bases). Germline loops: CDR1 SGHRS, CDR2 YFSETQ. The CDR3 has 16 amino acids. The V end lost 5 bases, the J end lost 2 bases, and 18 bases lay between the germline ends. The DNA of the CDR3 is TGCGCCAGCAGACTTGCTGGGGGGGCTACCACAGATACGCAGTATTTT. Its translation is CASRLAGGATTDTQYF.

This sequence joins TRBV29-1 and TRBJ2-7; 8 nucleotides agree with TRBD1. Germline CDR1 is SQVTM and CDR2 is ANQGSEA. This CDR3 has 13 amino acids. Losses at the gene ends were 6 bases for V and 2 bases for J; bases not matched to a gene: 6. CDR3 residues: CSVRTGSPYEQYF. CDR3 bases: TGCAGCGTCCGGACAGGGTCCCCCTACGAGCAGTACTTC.

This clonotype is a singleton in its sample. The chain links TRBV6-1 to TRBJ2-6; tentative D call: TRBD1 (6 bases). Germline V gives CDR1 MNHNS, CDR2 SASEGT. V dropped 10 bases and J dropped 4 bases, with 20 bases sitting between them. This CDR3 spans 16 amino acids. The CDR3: CATRDMGLGGANVLTF. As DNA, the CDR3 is TGTGCCACCCGGGACATGGGCCTTGGAGGGGCCAACGTCCTGACTTTC.

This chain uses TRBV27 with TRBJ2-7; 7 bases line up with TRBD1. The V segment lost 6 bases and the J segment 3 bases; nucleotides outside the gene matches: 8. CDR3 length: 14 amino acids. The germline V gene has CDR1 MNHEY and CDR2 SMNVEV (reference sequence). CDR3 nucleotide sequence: TGTGCCAGCAGCCTTAAAACAGGGGTCTACGAGCAGTACTTC. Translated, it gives CASSLKTGVYEQYF.

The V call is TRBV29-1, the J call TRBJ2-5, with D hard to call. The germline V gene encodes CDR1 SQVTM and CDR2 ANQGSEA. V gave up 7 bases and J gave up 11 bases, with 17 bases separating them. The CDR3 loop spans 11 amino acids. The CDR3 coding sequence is TGCAGCGCCGGGTTATACAATGAGCAGTACTTC. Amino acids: CSAGLYNEQYF.

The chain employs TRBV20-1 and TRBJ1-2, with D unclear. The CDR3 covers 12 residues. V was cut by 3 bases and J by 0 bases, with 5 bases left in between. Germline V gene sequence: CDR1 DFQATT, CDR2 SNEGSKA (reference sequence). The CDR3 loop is CSARDANYGYTF. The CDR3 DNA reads TGCAGTGCTAGGGACGCTAACTATGGCTACACCTTC.

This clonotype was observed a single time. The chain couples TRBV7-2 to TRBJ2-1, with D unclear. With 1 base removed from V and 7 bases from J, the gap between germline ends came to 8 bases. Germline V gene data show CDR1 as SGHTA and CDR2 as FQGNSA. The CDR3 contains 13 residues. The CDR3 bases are TGTGCCAGCAGCTTAGACCCTAGGAATGAGCAGTTCTTC. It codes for CASSLDPRNEQFF.

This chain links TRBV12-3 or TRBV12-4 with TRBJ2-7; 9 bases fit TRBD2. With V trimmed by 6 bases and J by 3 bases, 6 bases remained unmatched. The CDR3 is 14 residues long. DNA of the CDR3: TGTGCCAGCAGAGGAAGTAGCGGGAGCTACGAGCAGTACTTC. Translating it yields CASRGSSGSYEQYF.

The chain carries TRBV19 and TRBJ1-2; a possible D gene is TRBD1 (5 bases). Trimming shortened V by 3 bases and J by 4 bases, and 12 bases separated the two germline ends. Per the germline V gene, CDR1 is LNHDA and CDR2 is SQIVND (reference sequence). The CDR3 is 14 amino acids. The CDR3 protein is CASSIGGHSYGYTF. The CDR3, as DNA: TGTGCCAGTAGTATTGGCGGACACAGCTATGGCTACACCTTC.

The DNA for the CDR3 is TGCGCCAGCGGGGGACAGGGACTCTCTGGGGCCAACGTCCTGACTTTC. This sequence encodes CASGGQGLSGANVLTF. The chain combines TRBV5-1 with TRBJ2-6, with TRBD1 identical over 9 bases. The germline gives CDR1 SGHRS, CDR2 YFSETQ. Trimming removed 7 bases from V and 0 bases from J; junction bases left unmatched: 5. The CDR3 length is 16 residues. The full variable domain, in which reference TRBV5-1 and TRBJ2-6 provide the parts outside the CDR3, is KAGVTQTPRYLIKTRGQQVTLSCSPISGHRSVSWYQQTPGQGLQFLFEYFSETQRNKGNFPGRFSGRQFSNSRSEMNVSTLELGDSALYLCASGGQGLSGANVLTFGAGSRLTVL.